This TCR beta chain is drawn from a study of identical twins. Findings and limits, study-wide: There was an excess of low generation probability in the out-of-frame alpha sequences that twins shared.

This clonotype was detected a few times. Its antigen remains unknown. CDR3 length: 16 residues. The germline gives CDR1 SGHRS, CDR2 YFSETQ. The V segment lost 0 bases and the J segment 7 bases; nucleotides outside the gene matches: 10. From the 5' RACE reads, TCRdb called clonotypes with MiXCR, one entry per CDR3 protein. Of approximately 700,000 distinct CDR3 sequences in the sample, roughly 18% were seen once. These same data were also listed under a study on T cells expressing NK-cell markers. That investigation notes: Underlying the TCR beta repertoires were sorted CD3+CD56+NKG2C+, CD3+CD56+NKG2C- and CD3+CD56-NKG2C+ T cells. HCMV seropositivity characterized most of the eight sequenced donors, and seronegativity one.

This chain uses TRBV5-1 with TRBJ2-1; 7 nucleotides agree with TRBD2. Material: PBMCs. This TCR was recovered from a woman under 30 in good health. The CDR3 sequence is CASSLADGGGWNEQFF. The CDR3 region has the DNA TGCGCCAGCAGCTTGGCCGATGGGGGAGGGTGGAATGAGCAGTTCTTC.